Listed here are 30 T cell receptor beta chains from one sample, sequenced in a study of blood T cell repertoires in COVID-19 (dated by TCRdb to about 2020). The library was built by means of the immunoSEQ multiplex PCR assay. Not all clones reach the TCRdb copy of this immuneACCESS table, which keeps in-frame sequences only. Checked studies attribute under half of the gap to unresolved V genes and leave the rest unexplained. A total of 250,000 to 400,000 clones appear in this sample, more than 75% of them only once. The ten most abundant clones make up 1% of the sample. Source material: peripheral blood. The receptors derive from a middle-aged man with active or convalescent COVID-19.

V is TRBV15 and J is TRBJ1-1, with 7 bases lining up with TRBD1. V shed 4 bases, J shed 0 bases, and the junction held 11 bases outside the gene matches. CDR1 and CDR2 (germline): LNHNV, YYDKDF (reference sequence). This CDR3 contains 17 residues. This CDR3 is CATSTPPPGQLNTEAFF. In DNA, the CDR3 is TGTGCCACCAGCACACCGCCTCCGGGACAGCTGAACACTGAAGCTTTCTTT. The full variable domain, its missing parts supplied by reference TRBV15 and TRBJ1-1, is DAMVIQNPRYQVTQFGKPVTLSCSQTLNHNVMYWYQQKSSQAPKLLFHYYDKDFNNEADTPDNFQSRRPNTSFCFLDIRSPGLGDTAMYLCATSTPPPGQLNTEAFFGQGTRLTVV.

The rearrangement links TRBV11-2 to TRBJ1-2, with 7 bases fitting TRBD1. Germline V gene lookup returns CDR1 SGHAT and CDR2 FQNNGV. V shed 5 bases, J shed 3 bases, and the junction held 9 bases outside the gene matches. This CDR3 has 15 amino acids. The CDR3 loop reads CASSMNRGLDYGYTF. Here the CDR3 DNA reads TGTGCCAGCAGCATGAACAGGGGACTCGACTATGGCTACACCTTC.

This chain links TRBV4-2 with TRBJ1-3; D not certain. Germline V lookup: CDR1 LGHNA, CDR2 YNFKEQ. V gave up 0 bases and J gave up 2 bases, with 11 bases separating them. CDR3 length equals 16 residues. The CDR3: CASSQDRVAPGNTIYF. For the CDR3, the DNA is TGTGCCAGCAGCCAAGATCGTGTGGCCCCTGGAAACACCATATATTTT.

The chain employs TRBV6-1 and TRBJ1-4; tentative D call: TRBD1 (6 bases). Germline V gene lookup returns CDR1 MNHNS and CDR2 SASEGT. V lost 4 bases, J lost 8 bases, and 23 bases lay in between. The CDR3 spans 17 residues. As DNA, the CDR3 is TGTGCCAGCAGTGGGATAATAGGGGGGGGCGCAAGGGAAAAACTGTTTTTT. This sequence encodes CASSGIIGGGAREKLFF.

Comments on this clone: One end of the junction fails to match germline, which may point to a read error. The chain combines TRBV29-1 with TRBJ2-2; 10 nucleotides match TRBD2. The CDR3 spans 16 residues. In germline, CDR1 is SQVTM, CDR2 ANQGSEA. CDR3 sequence: CSGWVRAGGNPGELFF. CDR3 bases: TGCAGCGGCTGGGTCCGAGCGGGAGGGAACCCCGGGGAGCTGTTTTTT.

The genes are TRBV19 and TRBJ1-1; possibly TRBD1 for D (5 bases). Germline lookup yields CDR1 LNHDA and CDR2 SQIVND (reference sequence). The V and J ends lost 3 bases and 1 base respectively, with 9 bases between them. The CDR3 covers 14 residues. In DNA form, the CDR3 reads TGTGCCAGTAGTATTTGGGGGGGGAACACTGAAGCTTTCTTT. Its protein product is CASSIWGGNTEAFF.

A single count supports this clone. The CDR3 spells CASSLGAGATHEQYF. CDR3 sequence (DNA): TGTGCCAGCAGCTTAGGGGCGGGGGCCACCCACGAGCAGTACTTC. This chain joins TRBV7-9 and TRBJ2-7; the D gene is possibly TRBD2 (7 bases). The length of the CDR3 is 15 residues. Trimming left V 1 base short and J 5 bases short, with 15 bases between. Germline V gene lookup returns CDR1 SEHNR and CDR2 FQNEAQ (reference sequence).

The chain joins TRBV23-1 to TRBJ1-2; the match to TRBD1 covers 9 bases. TRBV23-1 carries the ORF label, with uncertain function. With V trimmed by 3 bases and J by 8 bases, 10 bases remained unmatched. CDR3 length equals 15 residues. CDR3 in amino acids: CASSHLGQGLNGYTF. The CDR3 nucleotides are TGCGCCAGCAGTCATCTGGGACAGGGTCTGAACGGCTACACCTTC.

This clone was seen more than once but under ten times. J is TRBJ2-3 and V is TRBV5-1; maybe TRBD1 (7 bases). Between the trimmed V and J ends, which lost 0 bases and 1 base, there was a span of 15 bases. Germline V gene sequence: CDR1 SGHRS, CDR2 YFSETQ. The CDR3 is 17 residues long. CDR3 loop: CASSLANGGGGTDTQYF. For the CDR3, the DNA is TGCGCCAGCAGCTTGGCCAATGGAGGGGGCGGCACAGATACGCAGTATTTT.

This sequence joins TRBV28 and TRBJ1-5; D call uncertain. V was trimmed by 10 bases and J by 0 bases, leaving 16 bases between them. The CDR3 loop spans 15 amino acids. From germline, CDR1 is MDHEN and CDR2 SYDVKM. CDR3 nucleotide sequence: TGTGCCACCCACCCGGGAGCAAATAGCAATCAGCCCCAGCATTTT. Translating it yields CATHPGANSNQPQHF.

J is TRBJ1-1 and V is TRBV3-1 (or the pseudogene TRBV3-2); 7 bases agree with TRBD1. CDR1 LGHDT and CDR2 YNNKEL come from the germline V gene (reference sequence). The trim removed 5 bases at V and 2 bases at J, leaving 5 bases unmatched. This CDR3 is built from 14 residues. The CDR3 coding sequence is TGTGCCAGCAGCGAGGGACAGATTAACACTGAAGCTTTCTTT. Its protein product is CASSEGQINTEAFF.

This chain links TRBV10-1 with TRBJ2-5; TRBD1 is a possible D gene (5 bases). The germline V and J ends were trimmed by 5 bases and 4 bases, with 20 bases remaining between them. The CDR3 totals 16 residues. Germline loops: CDR1 WNHNN, CDR2 SYGVQD (reference sequence). CDR3 sequence: CASSYCDDSQRETQYF. The CDR3 nucleotides are TGCGCCAGCAGTTACTGCGACGACAGCCAACGAGAGACCCAGTACTTC.

J is TRBJ1-2 and V is TRBV28, with D possibly being TRBD1 (5 bases). The CDR3 loop spans 13 amino acids. The ends were cut back, 2 bases at V and 2 bases at J, with 6 bases in the middle. Looked up from germline, CDR1 is MDHEN and CDR2 is SYDVKM. DNA for the CDR3: TGTGCCAGCAGTTTAGACAGAAACTATGGCTACACCTTC. Translation: CASSLDRNYGYTF.

The chain carries TRBV5-4 and TRBJ2-7; D is possibly TRBD1 (8 bases). With 4 bases removed from V and 5 bases from J, the gap between germline ends came to 13 bases. Germline CDR1 is SGHNT and CDR2 is YYREEE (reference sequence). This CDR3 is built from 13 residues. CDR3 sequence: CASSRTGRDEQYF. DNA for the CDR3: TGTGCCAGCAGCCGGACAGGGAGGGACGAGCAGTACTTC.

The chain has TRBV4-3 and TRBJ2-4; 7 bases map to TRBD1. CDR1 and CDR2 from the germline V gene are LGHNA and YSLEER. V dropped 6 bases and J dropped 8; count of bases not matched to a gene: 16. The CDR3 contains 16 residues. The CDR3, as DNA: TGCGCCAGCAGTTACCAGGGGGTCCTAGGGCAAGACATTCAGTACTTC. It specifies CASSYQGVLGQDIQYF.

The chain couples TRBV3-1 (or the pseudogene TRBV3-2) to TRBJ2-4, with TRBD2 matching over 9 bases. The CDR3 is 17 amino acids. V trimming: 0 bases; J trimming: 5 bases; junction bases outside the gene matches: 8. Germline CDR1 LGHDT, CDR2 YNNKEL (reference sequence). The CDR3 protein is CASSQETSGGAENIQYF. For the CDR3, the DNA is TGTGCCAGCAGCCAAGAGACTAGCGGAGGGGCTGAAAACATTCAGTACTTC.

This clone was found a few times. This sequence joins TRBV5-1 and TRBJ2-3; 10 nucleotides line up with TRBD2. With 1 base clipped from V and 6 bases from J, the junction kept 8 bases outside the gene matches. CDR1 is SGHRS, CDR2 YFSETQ, per germline. CDR3 length: 16 amino acids. The CDR3 reads CASSLSVAGGGDTQYF. The CDR3 bases are TGCGCCAGCAGCTTGTCGGTAGCGGGAGGAGGCGATACGCAGTATTTT.

This clone was counted only a few times. The rearrangement joins TRBV4-1 to TRBJ1-3; D might be TRBD1 (6 bases). This CDR3 contains 16 residues. With 2 bases removed from V and 0 bases from J, the gap between germline ends came to 11 bases. The V gene's germline CDR1 is MGHRA and CDR2 YSYEKL. The CDR3 protein is CASSQPGQRSGNTIYF. The CDR3 DNA follows: TGCGCCAGCAGCCAACCTGGACAGCGCTCTGGAAACACCATATATTTT.

J is TRBJ2-7 and V is TRBV28; 10 bases fit TRBD1. V gave up 8 bases and J gave up 5 bases; unmatched junction bases: 9. CDR1 and CDR2 from the germline V gene are MDHEN and SYDVKM. The CDR3 has 14 amino acids. The CDR3 region is CASFPGQGTNEQYF. The CDR3 DNA is TGTGCCAGCTTTCCGGGACAGGGGACCAACGAGCAGTACTTC.

This clone was observed once. This chain uses TRBV18 with TRBJ2-5, with D possibly being TRBD1 (6 bases). V lost 4 bases and J 0 bases, leaving 9 bases between the germline ends. CDR3 length: 14 residues. Germline CDR1 is KGHSH and CDR2 is LQKENI. In DNA form, the CDR3 reads TGTGCCAGCTCACTCCGGACAGACCAAGAGACCCAGTACTTC. Translation gives CASSLRTDQETQYF. The whole variable domain, filled in from reference TRBV18 and TRBJ2-5, reads NAGVMQNPRHLVRRRGQEARLRCSPMKGHSHVYWYRQLPEEGLKFMVYLQKENIIDESGMPKERFSAEFPKEGPSILRIQQVVRGDSAAYFCASSLRTDQETQYFGPGTRLLVL.

J is TRBJ1-5 and V is TRBV30; D is ambiguous. Trimming removed 1 base at V and 0 bases at J, with 10 bases between. Germline values: CDR1 GTSNPN, CDR2 SVGIG (reference sequence). The CDR3 totals 15 residues. The CDR3 reads CAWSEAGHSNQPQHF. The CDR3 coding sequence is TGTGCCTGGAGTGAGGCAGGTCATAGCAATCAGCCCCAGCATTTT.

This clone was recorded only once. This chain connects TRBV19 to TRBJ1-4; a possible D gene is TRBD1 (6 bases). The germline CDR1 and CDR2 sequences are LNHDA and SQIVND (reference sequence). CDR3 length: 15 residues. Trimming stripped 5 bases from V and 5 bases from J, with 15 bases between. CDR3 bases: TGTGCCAGTAGTCTACAGGGAGGGGAGAATGAAAAACTGTTTTTT. Encoded protein: CASSLQGGENEKLFF.

V usage is TRBV10-3 and J usage is TRBJ2-6, with 10 bases lining up with TRBD1. V was clipped by 8 bases and J by 2 bases; unmatched bases: 12. The CDR3 is 18 amino acids. Per germline, CDR1 ENHRY and CDR2 SYGVKD. The CDR3 DNA reads as TGTGCCATCGGACCACCGGGACAGGGGTTAGCTGGGGCCAACGTCCTGACTTTC. Its translation: CAIGPPGQGLAGANVLTF.

This clone was seen only a few times. The chain has TRBV7-9 and TRBJ2-7; 12 nucleotides line up with TRBD1. The CDR3 spans 14 residues. The V and J ends lost 5 bases and 5 bases, in that order; junction bases with no gene match: 4. Germline CDR1 reads SEHNR; CDR2 reads FQNEAQ (reference sequence). CDR3: CASSPGQGADEQYF. The CDR3 coding sequence is TGTGCCAGCAGCCCGGGACAGGGGGCCGACGAGCAGTACTTC. The full variable domain, in which reference TRBV7-9 and TRBJ2-7 provide the parts outside the CDR3, is DTGVSQNPRHKITKRGQNVTFRCDPISEHNRLYWYRQTLGQGPEFLTYFQNEAQLEKSRLLSDRFSAERPKGSFSTLEIQRTEQGDSAMYLCASSPGQGADEQYFGPGTRLTVT.

V is TRBV14 and J is TRBJ1-3; 9 positions agree with TRBD1. Germline loops: CDR1 SGHDN, CDR2 FVKESK. The CDR3 extends over 15 amino acids. The trim removed 6 bases at V and 3 bases at J, leaving 6 bases unmatched. CDR3 sequence: CASRDTGGIGNTIYF. In DNA, the CDR3 is TGTGCCAGCAGGGATACAGGGGGCATTGGAAACACCATATATTTT. Full variable domain (rest looked up from reference TRBV14 and TRBJ1-3): EAGVTQFPSHSVIEKGQTVTLRCDPISGHDNLYWYRRVMGKEIKFLLHFVKESKQDESGMPNNRFLAERTGGTYSTLKVQPAELEDSGVYFCASRDTGGIGNTIYFGEGSWLTVV.

V and J are TRBV5-4 and TRBJ2-3; a possible D gene is TRBD2 (6 bases). The length of the CDR3 is 17 residues. Germline CDR1 is SGHNT and CDR2 is YYREEE (reference sequence). V was cut by 0 bases and J by 1 base, with 15 bases left in between. The CDR3 reads CASSLGASGGGTDTQYF. The DNA for the CDR3 is TGTGCCAGCAGCTTGGGGGCAAGCGGCGGGGGCACAGATACGCAGTATTTT.

This clone has just one count. V and J are TRBV3-1 (or the pseudogene TRBV3-2) and TRBJ2-7; D perhaps matches TRBD1 (5 bases). The CDR3 has 17 residues. Trimming cost V 0 bases and J 0 bases, with 15 bases left between them. Germline V gene sequence: CDR1 LGHDT, CDR2 YNNKEL (reference sequence). CDR3 nucleotide sequence: TGTGCCAGCAGCCAAGAGGCAGGGATTCCGAGCTCCTACGAGCAGTACTTC. The encoded protein is CASSQEAGIPSSYEQYF.

The rearrangement joins TRBV5-4 to TRBJ2-7; 8 positions match TRBD1. The V gene end was trimmed by 3 bases and the J gene end by 0 bases; junction bases not matched to a gene: 5. The CDR3 length is 15 residues. Germline loops: CDR1 SGHNT, CDR2 YYREEE (reference sequence). The CDR3 DNA is TGTGCCAGCAGCTCCCGGGACAGGAGCTCCTACGAGCAGTACTTC. Amino acids: CASSSRDRSSYEQYF.

J is TRBJ2-1 and V is TRBV5-8; 8 positions match TRBD2. CDR3 length: 15 residues. J was trimmed by 4 bases and V by 3 bases; bases with no gene match: 6. Per the germline V gene, CDR1 is SGHTS and CDR2 is YDEGEE. The CDR3 DNA follows: TGTGCCAGCAGCTCAGGGACTAGTGGTTACAATGAGCAGTTCTTC. This translates into CASSSGTSGYNEQFF.

This chain joins TRBV7-9 and TRBJ1-5; tentatively, D is TRBD1 (5 bases). The CDR3 covers 14 residues. The germline V and J ends were trimmed by 3 bases and 4 bases, with 10 bases remaining between them. Germline-derived CDR1 and CDR2 are SEHNR and FQNEAQ (reference sequence). The CDR3 spells CASSFAGLNQPQHF. CDR3 DNA: TGTGCCAGCAGCTTCGCAGGGTTAAATCAGCCCCAGCATTTT.